What follows are 17 T cell receptor beta chains derived from one specimen sequenced in a study of CD8+CD57+ T cells in acquired aplastic anemia. For CDR3 and TCR beta VDJ profiling, genomic DNA was the template used. Each CDR3 protein gets one entry after TCRdb re-called the reads with MiXCR. The sample lists approximately 190,000 distinct CDR3 sequences, roughly half occurring once. In patients chosen for sequencing, flow cytometry had shown CD8+CD57+ cell expansion. The sequencing input was sorted CD4+, CD8+, or CD8+CD57+ T cells (not recorded which) from PBMCs. The source is a human donor with aplastic anemia.

This clonotype appeared many times. The V and J genes are TRBV7-2 and TRBJ2-1; D might be TRBD1 or TRBD2, each matching 5 bases. In germline, CDR1 is SGHTA, CDR2 FQGNSA. The CDR3 is made up of 15 amino acids. The V gene lost 1 base and the J gene lost 6 bases, with 13 bases spanning the gap. The CDR3 reads CASSLDGTYLNEQFF. As DNA, the CDR3 is TGTGCCAGCAGCTTAGACGGGACCTATCTCAATGAGCAGTTCTTC.

This clonotype was found a few times. The rearrangement uses TRBV18 and TRBJ1-2, with D tentatively TRBD1 (5 bases). This CDR3 comprises 13 residues. V was trimmed by 3 bases and J by 8 bases, leaving 13 bases between them. From germline, CDR1 is KGHSH and CDR2 LQKENI. In nucleotides, the CDR3 is TGTGCCAGCTCACCTCGGCAGGGTGCAGGCTACACCTTC. This encodes CASSPRQGAGYTF.

In regard to this clonotype: A much larger clonotype is one base distant, so this may be a read error. The chain links TRBV6-5 to TRBJ1-4, with D unresolved. The CDR3 runs 13 residues. Trimming shortened V by 1 base and J by 9 bases, and 9 bases separated the two germline ends. CDR1 and CDR2 from the germline V gene are MNHEY and SVGAGI. As DNA, the CDR3 is TGTGCCAGCAGTTACTTGGGCGGAAAAAAACTGTTTTTT. Translation: CASSYLGGKKLFF.

V usage is TRBV25-1 and J usage is TRBJ1-4; 8 positions match TRBD1. This CDR3 contains 17 residues. The ends lost 3 bases at V and 7 bases at J; junction bases unmatched: 13. Germline values: CDR1 MGHDK, CDR2 SYGVNS. The CDR3 nucleotides read TGTGCCAGCAGTGATGATCGAGTCAGGGGGCCCCGTGAAAAACTGTTTTTT. Translating gives CASSDDRVRGPREKLFF.

This clonotype was observed a handful of times. The gene calls are TRBV11-1 and TRBJ1-1, with D tentatively TRBD1 (5 bases). The V end was cut by 1 base, the J end by 0 bases, with 12 bases between. This CDR3 is 16 amino acids long. The germline V gene has CDR1 SGHAT and CDR2 FQDESV (reference sequence). DNA of the CDR3: TGTGCCAGCAGCTTAGGTTTCCGGGGGATGAACACTGAAGCTTTCTTT. Residues: CASSLGFRGMNTEAFF.

With respect to this clonotype: Its ends do not fully match the called genes, so a read error is possible. The J gene is TRBJ2-1, the V gene TRBV6-1; D gene unclear. This CDR3 region has 14 residues. Germline CDR1 MNHNS, CDR2 SASEGT. CDR3 in DNA: TGTGCCAGCAGTGAATGGGCCTCCTACAGTGAGCAGTTCTTC. This translates into CASSEWASYSEQFF.

This clonotype was seen at least ten times. The chain employs TRBV29-1 and TRBJ1-3; TRBD1 agrees at 7 bases. The J segment lost 0 bases and the V segment lost 4 bases, leaving 6 bases of the junction unmatched. This CDR3 comprises 15 residues. Germline lookup yields CDR1 SQVTM and CDR2 ANQGSEA. As DNA, the CDR3 is TGCAGCGTTGGCGGACAGGCCCTCTCTGGAAACACCATATATTTT. It yields the protein CSVGGQALSGNTIYF.

This clonotype was detected ten times or more. This chain uses TRBV24-1 with TRBJ1-5; D is undetermined. The CDR3 sequence is 14 residues long. CDR1 is KGHDR and CDR2 is SFDVKD in the germline V gene. Between the trimmed V and J ends, which lost 5 bases and 1 base, there was a span of 8 bases. In nucleotides, the CDR3 is TGTGCCACCAGTGGCACAGAGAGCAATCAGCCCCAGCATTTT. Residues: CATSGTESNQPQHF.

J is TRBJ2-1 and V is TRBV24-1, with a tentative D call TRBD2 (6 bases). CDR3 size: 18 residues. V gave up 2 bases and J gave up 0 bases, with 16 bases separating them. Germline V gene sequence: CDR1 KGHDR, CDR2 SFDVKD. The DNA of the CDR3 is TGTGCCACCAGTGATTGGGCCCCCGCGGGAAGCTCCTACAATGAGCAGTTCTTC. Protein sequence: CATSDWAPAGSSYNEQFF.

At least ten counts were recorded for this clonotype. This may come from a read error, since a much larger clone is one base off. The rearrangement uses TRBV10-1 and TRBJ1-6; D ambiguous. The CDR3 spans 12 residues. CDR1 is WNHNN and CDR2 is SYGVQD in the germline V gene (reference sequence). In DNA form, the CDR3 reads TGCGCCGGCAGTGAGTCGTATTCACCCCTCCACTTT. Protein sequence: CAGSESYSPLHF.

This clonotype was detected many times. The chain combines TRBV20-1 with TRBJ2-1, with D possibly TRBD2 on 6 matching bases. V was trimmed by 5 bases and J by 0 bases, leaving 17 bases between them. CDR1 and CDR2 (germline): DFQATT, SNEGSKA (reference sequence). The CDR3 contains 16 residues. This CDR3 is CSAGSQAGRSYNEQFF. CDR3 bases: TGCAGTGCTGGGTCTCAGGCGGGGCGCTCCTACAATGAGCAGTTCTTC.

The rearrangement joins TRBV11-1 to TRBJ1-6; possible D gene TRBD1, 6 bases. This CDR3 region has 22 residues. Trimming removed 0 bases at V and 0 bases at J, with 24 bases between. Looked up from germline, CDR1 is SGHAT and CDR2 is FQDESV (reference sequence). In nucleotides, the CDR3 is TGTGCCAGCAGCTTAGCGCTCCTCGGGGGCGAGCGACCTAGCTCCTATAATTCACCCCTCCACTTT. It is translated as CASSLALLGGERPSSYNSPLHF.

J is TRBJ1-1 and V is TRBV4-2; D remains unclear. Trimming cost V 0 bases and J 1 base, with 9 bases left between them. The CDR3 loop spans 15 amino acids. CDR1 is LGHNA, CDR2 YNFKEQ, per germline. Here the CDR3 DNA reads TGTGCCAGCAGCCAAGATCGGGGTCCGAACACTGAAGCTTTCTTT. It encodes CASSQDRGPNTEAFF.

This clonotype was seen once. Germline is not matched at one junction end, which may reflect a read error. The V and J genes are TRBV4-1 and TRBJ1-6; the match to TRBD1 covers 7 bases. The germline CDR1 and CDR2 sequences are MGHRA and YSYEKL. The CDR3 is 14 residues long. As DNA, the CDR3 is TGCGCCGGCAGGGGGACGGTGAATAATTCACCCCTCCACTTT. This sequence encodes CAGRGTVNNSPLHF.

Regarding this clonotype: The junction differs from germline at one of its ends, possibly a read error. The V gene is TRBV29-1, the J gene TRBJ1-6; D perhaps matches TRBD1 (5 bases). The CDR3 runs to 13 residues. Germline V gene lookup returns CDR1 SQVTM and CDR2 ANQGSEA. CDR3 sequence reads: CSVEEQSGSPLHF. CDR3 in DNA: TGCAGCGTCGAAGAACAGTCAGGGTCACCCCTCCACTTT.

This chain links TRBV12-3 or TRBV12-4 with TRBJ1-3; D is possibly TRBD1 (5 bases). Trimming pared 8 bases from V and 2 bases from J, leaving 10 bases between. The CDR3 has 13 residues. The DNA for the CDR3 is TGTGCCAGCCAAGAGGGGCCTGGAAACACCATATATTTT. Protein: CASQEGPGNTIYF.

This clonotype was observed a handful of times. This rearrangement joins TRBV18 to TRBJ1-2; weak D call: TRBD1 (5 bases). This CDR3 is 15 amino acids long. The ends were cut back, 0 bases at V and 5 bases at J, with 13 bases in the middle. Germline loops: CDR1 KGHSH, CDR2 LQKENI. Here the CDR3 reads CASSPPGRSHYGYTF. The CDR3 nucleotides are TGTGCCAGCTCACCACCGGGACGGAGCCATTATGGCTACACCTTC.